This T cell receptor (beta chain) was found in a study of T-cell memory formation after mild COVID-19. Whole-study results and caveats: Shrinking CD4+ clones resided mostly in CM and EM, and CD8+ ones in EMRA.

V was trimmed by 5 bases and J by 1 base, leaving 11 bases between them. Germline V gene lookup returns CDR1 GTSNPN and CDR2 SVGIG (reference sequence). The CDR3 spans 13 residues. The table lists this clonotype with a few counts. What it binds is unknown. In TCRdb, the 5' RACE reads were re-called with MiXCR into one record per CDR3 protein. This sample has about 100,000 distinct CDR3 sequences; around 17% occur once, and the top ten carry around 5.1%. The chain is built from TRBV30 and TRBJ2-5; D gene uncertain. The sequencing input was PBMCs or a T cell subset sorted from them (not recorded which). This sequence was found in a man aged 18 to 29 who had mild COVID-19 (a few samples of this study predate the infection). Cell type and time point are not known. CDR3 sequence: CAWGSPRQETQYF. The CDR3 coding sequence is TGTGCCTGGGGGTCGCCCCGCCAAGAGACCCAGTACTTC.